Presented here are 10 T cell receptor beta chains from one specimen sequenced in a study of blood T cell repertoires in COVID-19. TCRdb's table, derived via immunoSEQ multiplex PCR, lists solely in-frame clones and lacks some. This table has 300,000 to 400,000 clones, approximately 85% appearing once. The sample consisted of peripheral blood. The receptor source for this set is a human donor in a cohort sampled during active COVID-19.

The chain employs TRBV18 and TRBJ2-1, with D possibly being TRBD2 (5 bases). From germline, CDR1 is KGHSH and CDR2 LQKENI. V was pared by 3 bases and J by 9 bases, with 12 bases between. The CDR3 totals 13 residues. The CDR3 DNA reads TGTGCCAGCTCACCCAGCTTCCGGGGTGAGCAGTTCTTC. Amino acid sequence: CASSPSFRGEQFF.

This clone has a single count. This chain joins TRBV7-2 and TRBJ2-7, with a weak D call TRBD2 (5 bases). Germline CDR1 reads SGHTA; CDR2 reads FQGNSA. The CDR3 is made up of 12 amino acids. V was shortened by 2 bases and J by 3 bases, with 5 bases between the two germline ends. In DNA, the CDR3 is TGTGCCAGCAGCTTACGGGGCTACGAGCAGTACTTC. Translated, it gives CASSLRGYEQYF.

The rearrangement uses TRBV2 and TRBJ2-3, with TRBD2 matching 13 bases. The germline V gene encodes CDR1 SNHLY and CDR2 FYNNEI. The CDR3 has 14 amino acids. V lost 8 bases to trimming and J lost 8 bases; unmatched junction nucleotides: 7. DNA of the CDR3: TGTGCCAGCGGGACGACTAGCGGGGGGTCTACGCAGTATTTT. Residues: CASGTTSGGSTQYF.

This CDR3 is CATSATGSYTF. The DNA for the CDR3 is TGTGCCACCAGCGCGACAGGGAGCTACACCTTC. This chain links TRBV24-1 with TRBJ1-2; 7 nucleotides align to TRBD1. CDR1 KGHDR and CDR2 SFDVKD come from the germline V gene. The CDR3 covers 11 residues. With V trimmed by 7 bases and J by 9 bases, 4 bases remained unmatched.

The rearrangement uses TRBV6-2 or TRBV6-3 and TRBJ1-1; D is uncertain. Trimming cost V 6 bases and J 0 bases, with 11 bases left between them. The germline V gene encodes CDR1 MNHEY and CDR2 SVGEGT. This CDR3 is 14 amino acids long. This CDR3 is CASSLRPLNTEAFF. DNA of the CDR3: TGTGCCAGCAGCTTGAGGCCTTTGAACACTGAAGCTTTCTTT.

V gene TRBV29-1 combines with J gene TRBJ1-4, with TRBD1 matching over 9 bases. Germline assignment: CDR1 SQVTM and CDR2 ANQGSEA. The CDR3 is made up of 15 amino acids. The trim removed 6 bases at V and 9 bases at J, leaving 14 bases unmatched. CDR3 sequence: CSVQHLDRGDKKLFF. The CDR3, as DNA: TGCAGCGTCCAACACCTTGACAGGGGGGACAAAAAACTGTTTTTT.

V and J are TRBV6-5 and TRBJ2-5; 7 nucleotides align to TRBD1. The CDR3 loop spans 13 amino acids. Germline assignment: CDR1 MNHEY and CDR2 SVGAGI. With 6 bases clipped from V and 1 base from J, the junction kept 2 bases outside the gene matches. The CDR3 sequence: CASSNRGQETQYF. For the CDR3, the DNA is TGTGCCAGCAGCAACAGGGGCCAAGAGACCCAGTACTTC.

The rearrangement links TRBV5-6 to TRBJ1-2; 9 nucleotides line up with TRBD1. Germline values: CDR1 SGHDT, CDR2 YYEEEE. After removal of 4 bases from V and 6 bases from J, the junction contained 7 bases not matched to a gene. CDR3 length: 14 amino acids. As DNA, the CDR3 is TGTGCCAGCAGCGGGGACAGGGCCCGGCATGGCTACACCTTC. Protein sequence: CASSGDRARHGYTF.

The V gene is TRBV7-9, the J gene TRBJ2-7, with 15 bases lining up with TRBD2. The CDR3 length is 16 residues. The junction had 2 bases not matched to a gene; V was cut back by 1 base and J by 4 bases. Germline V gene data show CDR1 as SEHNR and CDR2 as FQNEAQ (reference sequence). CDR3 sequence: CASSLGTSGGVYEQYF. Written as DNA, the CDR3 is TGTGCCAGCAGCTTAGGGACTAGCGGGGGGGTGTACGAGCAGTACTTC. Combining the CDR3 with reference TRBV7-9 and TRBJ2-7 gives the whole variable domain DTGVSQNPRHKITKRGQNVTFRCDPISEHNRLYWYRQTLGQGPEFLTYFQNEAQLEKSRLLSDRFSAERPKGSFSTLEIQRTEQGDSAMYLCASSLGTSGGVYEQYFGPGTRLTVT.

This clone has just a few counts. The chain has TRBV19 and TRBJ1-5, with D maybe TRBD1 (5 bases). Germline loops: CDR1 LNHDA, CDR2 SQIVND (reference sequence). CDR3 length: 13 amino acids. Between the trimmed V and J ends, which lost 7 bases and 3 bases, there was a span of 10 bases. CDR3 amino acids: CASNRGLNQPQHF. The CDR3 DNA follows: TGTGCCAGTAATAGGGGCCTCAATCAGCCCCAGCATTTT.